Each of the 16 T cell receptor beta chains below was sequenced from the same sample in a study of T cells in Graves' hyperthyroidism and ophthalmopathy. RNA transcripts were the template for amplifying TCR beta CDR3 regions. The primer set for the first-round RT-PCR of the TCR CDR3 was HTBI. One entry per CDR3 protein, called by TCRdb with MiXCR from the multiplex PCR reads. This table holds 450,000 to 500,000 distinct CDR3 sequences, about 20% found once. Source material: blood. All receptors come from a woman aged 70-85 years with Graves' ophthalmopathy.

A few counts support this clonotype. The chain is built from TRBV7-8 and TRBJ2-2; D call uncertain. V was pared by 5 bases and J by 13 bases, with 14 bases between. The CDR3 consists of 12 residues. The germline CDR1 and CDR2 sequences are SGHVS and FQNEAQ. DNA for the CDR3: TGTGCCAGCAGCCCACCATCCCAAGGGCTGTTTTTT. Amino acids: CASSPPSQGLFF.

This clonotype was found a few times. The chain employs TRBV20-1 and TRBJ2-1, with D possibly TRBD2 on 6 matching bases. CDR3 length: 15 residues. Per germline, CDR1 DFQATT and CDR2 SNEGSKA (reference sequence). V lost 5 bases and J 8 bases, leaving 22 bases between the germline ends. CDR3 nucleotides: TGCAGTGCTCGATCCTTAGCCGGAGGGCCAGATGAGCAGTTCTTC. This codes for CSARSLAGGPDEQFF.

In this sample, this clonotype turned up a few times. The chain carries TRBV20-1 and TRBJ2-7; perhaps TRBD1 as D (5 bases). V dropped 6 bases and J dropped 4 bases, with 19 bases sitting between them. CDR3 size: 14 residues. In germline, CDR1 is DFQATT, CDR2 SNEGSKA (reference sequence). CDR3 residues: CSAQKGQGIYEQYF. In DNA, the CDR3 is TGCAGTGCCCAGAAGGGTCAGGGTATTTACGAGCAGTACTTC.

This clonotype was detected a few times. This chain connects TRBV6-2 or TRBV6-3 to TRBJ2-1; tentative D call: TRBD2 (6 bases). With 10 bases removed from V and 10 bases from J, the gap between germline ends came to 20 bases. Germline V lookup: CDR1 MNHEY, CDR2 SVGEGT. The CDR3 is 13 residues long. CDR3 residues: CATTGTPRGEQFF. CDR3 nucleotides: TGTGCCACTACCGGGACCCCTCGGGGGGAGCAGTTCTTC.

This clonotype showed up just a few times. V gene TRBV6-5 combines with J gene TRBJ2-7; D is perhaps TRBD2 (5 bases). Germline V lookup: CDR1 MNHEY, CDR2 SVGAGI. The ends were cut back, 0 bases at V and 4 bases at J, with 13 bases in the middle. The CDR3 is made up of 15 amino acids. CDR3 sequence (DNA): TGTGCCAGCAGTTACTCGTCTCGGGGAAATTACGAGCAGTACTTC. Translation: CASSYSSRGNYEQYF.

V and J are TRBV12-3 or TRBV12-4 and TRBJ1-2; D may be TRBD1 (5 bases). This CDR3 comprises 10 residues. V lost 5 bases to trimming and J lost 8 bases, with 6 bases between them. Here the CDR3 DNA reads TGTGCCAGCAGTCGACAGGGCTACACCTTC. The encoded protein is CASSRQGYTF.

This clonotype has at least ten counts. This chain uses TRBV9 with TRBJ2-3; no clear D gene. Germline V lookup: CDR1 SGDLS, CDR2 YYNGEE. V was cut by 0 bases and J by 0 bases, with 8 bases left in between. CDR3 length equals 15 residues. The CDR3 sequence is CASSVVGDSTDTQYF. CDR3 DNA: TGTGCCAGCAGCGTAGTGGGCGACAGCACAGATACGCAGTATTTT.

The sample holds a few counts of this clonotype. The CDR3 protein is CASSSRAEASYEQYF. DNA of the CDR3: TGTGCCAGCAGTTCCCGAGCGGAGGCCTCCTACGAGCAGTACTTC. The chain joins TRBV6-2 or TRBV6-3 to TRBJ2-7; tentatively, D is TRBD2 (5 bases). The V and J ends lost 4 bases and 0 bases respectively, with 13 bases between them. Looked up from germline, CDR1 is MNHEY and CDR2 is SVGEGT. The CDR3 contains 15 residues.

This clonotype turned up a few times. This sequence joins TRBV7-2 and TRBJ2-5; D is unclear. Germline CDR1 and CDR2: SGHTA and FQGNSA. The germline V and J ends were trimmed by 1 base and 6 bases, with 12 bases remaining between them. This CDR3 spans 14 amino acids. The CDR3 sequence is CASSLVERRKTQYF. Written as DNA, the CDR3 is TGTGCCAGCAGCTTAGTAGAGAGGCGGAAGACCCAGTACTTC.

This clonotype was counted once. V gene TRBV5-1 combines with J gene TRBJ2-3, with 13 bases lining up with TRBD2. Germline V gives CDR1 SGHRS, CDR2 YFSETQ. The CDR3 covers 16 residues. The trim removed 3 bases at V and 5 bases at J, leaving 6 bases unmatched. The CDR3 bases are TGCGCCAGCAGCTACTGGACTAGCGGGAGTGGAGATACGCAGTATTTT. Translating gives CASSYWTSGSGDTQYF.

The rearrangement uses TRBV7-3 and TRBJ2-7; D gene unclear. Germline V gene data show CDR1 as SGHTA and CDR2 as FQGTGA. V lost 5 bases and J lost 6, with 14 bases in between. CDR3 length equals 13 residues. CDR3 nucleotides: TGTGCCAGCAGCAATCGACGCGGTGGCGAGCAGTACTTC. This translates into CASSNRRGGEQYF. The entire variable domain, with the rest obtained from reference TRBV7-3 and TRBJ2-7, is as follows: GAGVSQTPSNKVTEKGKYVELRCDPISGHTALYWYRQSLGQGPEFLIYFQGTGAADDSGLPNDRFFAVRPEGSVSTLKIQRTERGDSAVYLCASSNRRGGEQYFGPGTRLTVT.

Details on this clonotype: The junction departs from germline at one end; a sequencing error may be responsible. The rearrangement links TRBV10-2 to TRBJ1-5, with a possible D match to TRBD1 (6 bases). The CDR3 has 15 amino acids. CDR1 and CDR2 (germline): WSHSY, SAAADI. CDR3 loop: CTSRGGQISNQPQHF. CDR3 DNA: TGCACCAGCAGGGGTGGACAGATTAGCAATCAGCCCCAGCATTTT.

CDR3 region: CSARRGYEQYF. The CDR3 DNA reads as TGCAGTGCTAGACGGGGCTACGAGCAGTACTTC. V usage is TRBV20-1 and J usage is TRBJ2-7, with TRBD2 as a possible D gene (5 bases). V gave up 2 bases and J gave up 3 bases, with 5 bases separating them. The V gene's germline CDR1 is DFQATT and CDR2 SNEGSKA (reference sequence). The CDR3 is made up of 11 amino acids.

This clonotype was seen ten or more times. The V and J genes are TRBV2 and TRBJ2-1, with D perhaps matching TRBD2 (6 bases). Germline CDR1 reads SNHLY; CDR2 reads FYNNEI. There are 13 residues in the CDR3. Deletions cut 8 bases from V and 5 bases from J, with 13 bases between. The chain's CDR3 is CASGTREHNEQFF. CDR3 bases: TGTGCCAGCGGGACTCGAGAACACAATGAGCAGTTCTTC.

This clonotype turned up a few times. The rearrangement links TRBV27 to TRBJ2-4, with D possibly matching TRBD1 (6 bases). The germline CDR1 and CDR2 sequences are MNHEY and SMNVEV (reference sequence). V shed 7 bases and J shed 1 base, with 14 bases lying between them. The CDR3 extends over 15 amino acids. DNA for the CDR3: TGTGCCAGCACCAAAACAGGGTCTGCCAAAAACATTCAGTACTTC. Protein sequence: CASTKTGSAKNIQYF.

This clonotype was recorded at least ten times. V usage is TRBV12-3 or TRBV12-4 and J usage is TRBJ1-5; TRBD1 aligns across 8 bases. J was trimmed by 10 bases and V by 5 bases; bases with no gene match: 16. This CDR3 has 16 amino acids. The CDR3 loop is CASSPTATGGYLPQHF. In nucleotides, the CDR3 is TGTGCCAGCAGTCCGACCGCTACAGGGGGATATCTACCCCAGCATTTT.